This entry is about one T cell receptor (beta chain). The length of the CDR3 is 13 residues. Deletions cut 6 bases from V and 3 bases from J, with 10 bases between. From germline, CDR1 is MNHEY and CDR2 SVGAGI. The record originates from a study of blood T cell repertoires in COVID-19. Clones were sequenced by immunoSEQ multiplex PCR, and TCRdb holds only the in-frame ones, with some missing. The table records approximately 500,000 clones, roughly 89% of them present only once. V is TRBV6-5 and J is TRBJ2-3; D is unclear. The sequenced sample was peripheral blood. The clonotype was recovered from a woman between 45 and 65 years old with COVID-19, enrolled during active disease. CDR3: CASRLFLTDTQYF. DNA for the CDR3: TGTGCCAGCAGATTATTCCTTACAGATACGCAGTATTTT.